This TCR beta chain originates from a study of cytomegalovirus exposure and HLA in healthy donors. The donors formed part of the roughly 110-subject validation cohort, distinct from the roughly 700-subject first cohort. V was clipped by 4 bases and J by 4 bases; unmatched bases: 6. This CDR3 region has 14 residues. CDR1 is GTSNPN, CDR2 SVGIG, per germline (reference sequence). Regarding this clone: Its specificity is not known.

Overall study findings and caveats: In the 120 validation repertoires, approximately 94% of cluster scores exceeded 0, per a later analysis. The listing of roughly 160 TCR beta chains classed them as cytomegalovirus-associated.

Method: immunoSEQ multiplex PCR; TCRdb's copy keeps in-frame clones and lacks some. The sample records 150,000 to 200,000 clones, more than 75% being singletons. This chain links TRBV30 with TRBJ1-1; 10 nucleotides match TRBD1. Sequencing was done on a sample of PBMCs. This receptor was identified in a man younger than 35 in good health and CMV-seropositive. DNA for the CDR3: TGTGCCTGGACTGACAGGGGGCGCGTCACTGAAGCTTTCTTT. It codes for CAWTDRGRVTEAFF.